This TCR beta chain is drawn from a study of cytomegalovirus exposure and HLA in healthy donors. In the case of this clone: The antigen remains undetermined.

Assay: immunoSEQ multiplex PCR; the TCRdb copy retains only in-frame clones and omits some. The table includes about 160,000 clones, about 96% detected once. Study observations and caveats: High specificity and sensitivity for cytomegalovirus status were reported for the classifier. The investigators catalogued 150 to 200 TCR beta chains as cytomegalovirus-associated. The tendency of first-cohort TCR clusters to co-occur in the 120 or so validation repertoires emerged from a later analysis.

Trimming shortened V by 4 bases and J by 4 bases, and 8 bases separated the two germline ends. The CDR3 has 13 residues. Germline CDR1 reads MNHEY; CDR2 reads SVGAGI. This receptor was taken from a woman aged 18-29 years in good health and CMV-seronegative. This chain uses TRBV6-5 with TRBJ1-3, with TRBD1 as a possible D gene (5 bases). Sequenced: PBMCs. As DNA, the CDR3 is TGTGCCAGCAGTTGGGGGGACGGAAACACCATATATTTT. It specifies CASSWGDGNTIYF.